These 8 T cell receptor beta chains were sequenced from one sample in a study of blood T cell repertoires in COVID-19. Only in-frame clones appear in the TCRdb table, and some are missing; sequencing was by immunoSEQ multiplex PCR. The sample shows about 88,000 clones, about 92% of them seen only once. Sequenced input: peripheral blood. All receptors derive from a man aged 18 to 35 with COVID-19, enrolled during active disease.

A remark on this clone: Relative to the germline gene, one junction end is altered; a read error may explain this. The chain is built from TRBV28 and TRBJ1-4, with a possible D match to TRBD1 (6 bases). Looked up from germline, CDR1 is MDHEN and CDR2 is SYDVKM. The CDR3 runs to 14 residues. CDR3 protein: CASSLSGAGEKLLF. CDR3 sequence (DNA): TGTGCCAGCAGTTTATCGGGGGCGGGGGAAAAACTGCTTTTT.

This clone was seen just once. This chain joins TRBV5-1 and TRBJ1-1; D is unclear. CDR1 and CDR2 (germline): SGHRS, YFSETQ. There are 14 residues in the CDR3. Trimming left V 2 bases short and J 5 bases short, with 13 bases between. For the CDR3, the DNA is TGCGCCAGCAGCTTTTCGGAGGGTTATACTGAAGCTTTCTTT. Its protein is CASSFSEGYTEAFF.

The chain recombines TRBV11-2 with TRBJ1-2; TRBD1 aligns across 9 bases. Germline CDR1 SGHAT, CDR2 FQNNGV. This CDR3 comprises 13 residues. V was clipped by 5 bases and J by 5 bases; unmatched bases: 3. CDR3 DNA: TGTGCCAGCAGCCGGGGACAGGGTTATGGCTACACCTTC. As protein: CASSRGQGYGYTF.

V gene TRBV12-3 or TRBV12-4 combines with J gene TRBJ1-1; possibly TRBD1 for D (6 bases). V lost 6 bases, J lost 3 bases, and 11 bases lay in between. The CDR3 consists of 13 residues. Here the CDR3 reads CASRTGLHTEAFF. For the CDR3, the DNA is TGTGCCAGCAGAACAGGGTTACACACTGAAGCTTTCTTT.

The chain joins TRBV7-9 to TRBJ1-5, with 8 bases fitting TRBD1. Germline loops: CDR1 SEHNR, CDR2 FQNEAQ (reference sequence). The ends lost 5 bases at V and 2 bases at J; junction bases unmatched: 11. The CDR3 loop spans 17 amino acids. The CDR3 coding sequence is TGTGCCAGCAGCCCCGGACAGGGTGTTGGGGGCAATCAGCCCCAGCATTTT. The encoded protein is CASSPGQGVGGNQPQHF.

The V call is TRBV29-1, the J call TRBJ1-1; D not resolved. The length of the CDR3 is 12 residues. Germline CDR1 is SQVTM and CDR2 is ANQGSEA. V dropped 3 bases and J dropped 5 bases, with 10 bases sitting between them. The CDR3, as DNA: TGCAGCGTTGATACGGGAAGGACTGAAGCTTTCTTT. Protein sequence: CSVDTGRTEAFF.

This rearrangement joins TRBV11-1 to TRBJ2-7, with 8 bases identical to TRBD2. Trimming at V came to 4 bases and at J to 3 bases, leaving 5 bases not matched to a gene. Germline V gives CDR1 SGHAT, CDR2 FQDESV (reference sequence). There are 14 residues in the CDR3. CDR3 DNA sequence: TGTGCCAGCAGCTCGGGACTAGAAGTCTACGAGCAGTACTTC. Translating gives CASSSGLEVYEQYF.

CDR3 bases: TGTGCCAGCAGCGGGACAGGGGTCTACAATGAGCAGTTCTTC. It specifies CASSGTGVYNEQFF. V gene TRBV7-9 combines with J gene TRBJ2-1; 10 bases fit TRBD1. CDR1 is SEHNR and CDR2 is FQNEAQ in the germline V gene (reference sequence). Trimming cost V 5 bases and J 3 bases; bases outside gene matches: 1. The CDR3 has 14 residues.